The entry below describes one T cell receptor (beta chain). The antigen it recognizes is unknown. Per-base quality was not reported, and no clone a single base away is much larger than it. Between the V and J ends, shortened by 6 bases and 7 bases respectively, the junction contains 18 bases. CDR1 and CDR2 (MNHEY, SMNVEV) derive from the germline V gene (reference sequence). The cysteine opens and the phenylalanine closes a CDR3 of 15 amino acids. The only DNA kept is the CDR3, 45 bases in frame from the first base. The record originates from a study of spatial heterogeneity in lung cancer (dated by TCRdb to the late 2010s). About the full investigation: Beta-chain transcripts were consistently detected in greater numbers than alpha-chain transcripts, which likely reflected higher beta-chain transcript abundance. A strong correlation was found between TCR transcript counts in tumor regions and a T cell transcriptional module score from matched bulk RNA-seq. In the raw uncorrected reads, each unique combination of TCR and UMI appeared more than ten times on average. In non-small cell lung cancer, the study quantitatively compared TCR alpha and beta repertoires across several tumor regions, matched nontumor lung, and blood. TCR repertoire features were related to nonsynonymous mutation counts determined by whole-exome sequencing of tumor tissue. Both alpha and beta chains were TCR-sequenced in about 240 tumor regions, under 80 matched nontumor lung samples and around 54 PBMC samples obtained at surgery.

The time point label of this sample denotes: sample taken at primary tumor resection. Donors were under 95 patients with early-stage, untreated non-small cell lung cancer from the lung TRACERx cohort. Whole RNA extracted from tumor and nontumor lung tissue, or from cryopreserved PBMC samples, was used for TCR sequencing without cell sorting. Only patients with enough RNA available from two or more tumor regions were chosen for TCR sequencing. Tumor and adjacent nontumor lung specimens were reviewed by a lung pathologist before selection. Study-wide findings and limitations: Additional single-cell paired TCR alpha and beta sequencing was considered necessary to confirm, at a functional level, the hypothesis that regional TCRs recognize regional mutations. Counts of ubiquitous and regional expanded TCRs correlated with counts of ubiquitous and regional nonsynonymous mutations, respectively. The tumor nonsynonymous mutation count correlated with the number of expanded intratumoral alpha and beta TCRs. TCR-seq coverage of tumor T cells was estimated at only 7% to 8% for alpha chains and more than 11% for beta chains.

Libraries came from 5' RACE. The reads were generated on a NextSeq 500. To allow correction of PCR and sequencing errors, the TCR library protocol tagged every TCR cDNA molecule with a unique molecular identifier. Per the original workflow: TCR identification, UMI-based error correction and CDR3 extraction were performed with Decombinator tools. Expanded TCRs were defined as those above a frequency of 2 per 1,000, corresponding to the top 1% of the tumor frequency distribution. Expanded tumor TCRs were classed as regional if statistically deemed absent (corrected P<0.05) from at least one tumor region, otherwise ubiquitous. Renyi diversity was computed with the R vegan package after each repertoire had been subsampled 100 times to 5,000 TCRs. To build CDR3 similarity networks, amino acid triplet string-kernel similarity was used, and CDR3s were connected when their pairwise similarity was above 0.82. The public reads were reprocessed in TCRdb via fastp at Q25 and MiXCR, keeping in-frame beta chains. Identical CDR3 proteins give one entry, which carries the most common genes and DNA. These V and J calls rely on TCRdb rather than the paper's analysis. The sample table records 5,800 or so distinct CDR3 sequences; approximately 26% of these occur just once. The ten largest clones take up less than 25% of the sample.

This chain joins TRBV27 to TRBJ2-2, and the D gene may be TRBD1, 6 bases matching. The receptor's source is a male donor with early-stage non-small cell lung cancer. This material consisted of lung tumor tissue, taken at surgery. The sequenced DNA: TGTGCCAGCAGCCTACCCCCAGGGGCGGGCGGGGAGCTGTTTTTT. Its protein product is CASSLPPGAGGELFF.